This T cell receptor (beta chain) comes out of a study of cytomegalovirus exposure and HLA in healthy donors. Study-wide results and caveats: In vitro data verified a few CMV-associated chains as specific for CMV antigens.

This CDR3 contains 14 residues. V was pared by 5 bases and J by 3 bases, with 13 bases between. Germline V gene lookup returns CDR1 SEHNR and CDR2 FQNEAQ (reference sequence). Sequencing used immunoSEQ multiplex PCR; TCRdb keeps in-frame clones, though not all of them. Among tens of thousands of clones listed, roughly 96% were seen once. With respect to this clone: Its antigen is unidentified.

Sequencing used PBMCs. The chain recombines TRBV7-9 with TRBJ1-1, with no clear D. The clonotype was recovered from a young man in good health and CMV-seronegative. This CDR3 reads CASSPRPGYTEAFF. CDR3 DNA sequence: TGTGCCAGCAGCCCCCGCCCAGGCTACACTGAAGCTTTCTTT.